These 32 T cell receptor beta chains originate from one sample sequenced in a study of shared clonotypes between healthy human individuals. This table comes from immunoSEQ multiplex PCR, and its TCRdb copy is limited to in-frame clones, with some not included. The sample has about 560,000 clones; around three quarters are singletons. Sequenced sample: PBMCs. The receptors were gathered from a woman aged 35 to 49 in good health. Some clones in this sample may be carry-over from other donors' samples.

Of note for this clone: A read error may be the cause here, since a much bigger clone is one base away. V is TRBV10-2 and J is TRBJ1-5; no firm D call. The CDR3 has 11 residues. Per germline, CDR1 WSHSY and CDR2 SAAADI. The CDR3 region is CGSGYNQPQHF. CDR3 nucleotide sequence: TGCGGCAGCGGGTACAATCAGCCCCAGCATTTT.

This clone occurred a few times. One end of the junction fails to match germline, which may point to a read error. The chain joins TRBV28 to TRBJ1-2, with a tentative D call TRBD1 (6 bases). In germline, CDR1 is MDHEN, CDR2 SYDVKM. The CDR3 totals 14 residues. The CDR3 DNA reads as TGTGCCAGCAGTCTTGGACAGACTAATTATGGCTACACCTTC. It translates to CASSLGQTNYGYTF.

This clone was recorded at least ten times. Distinct nucleotide sequences in the sample also encode this CDR3. The chain uses TRBV15 and TRBJ2-3, with 9 bases fitting TRBD1. CDR3 length equals 16 residues. The junction had 4 bases not matched to a gene; V was cut back by 3 bases and J by 0 bases. CDR1 is LNHNV, CDR2 YYDKDF, per germline (reference sequence). CDR3 DNA: TGTGCCACCAGCAGGGGCACAGGGGGCAGCACAGATACGCAGTATTTT. Encoded protein: CATSRGTGGSTDTQYF.

The chain recombines TRBV7-9 with TRBJ1-1; D is uncertain. Trimming took 6 bases from V and 0 from J, leaving 11 bases between them. Germline V gives CDR1 SEHNR, CDR2 FQNEAQ (reference sequence). The CDR3 has 14 amino acids. For the CDR3, the DNA is TGTGCCAGCAGACGAGGCAGGCTGAACACTGAAGCTTTCTTT. Residues: CASRRGRLNTEAFF.

The chain links TRBV27 to TRBJ2-7; a possible D gene is TRBD2 (6 bases). This CDR3 contains 14 residues. Germline V gene lookup returns CDR1 MNHEY and CDR2 SMNVEV (reference sequence). V was cut by 10 bases and J by 3 bases, with 19 bases left in between. CDR3 sequence reads: CANPPGLKHYEQYF. The CDR3 nucleotides read TGTGCCAACCCCCCGGGACTGAAACACTACGAGCAGTACTTC.

The chain joins TRBV5-1 to TRBJ2-2, with D perhaps matching TRBD2 (5 bases). Trimming took 2 bases from V and 4 from J, leaving 12 bases between them. In germline, CDR1 is SGHRS, CDR2 YFSETQ. The CDR3 extends over 15 amino acids. The CDR3 loop is CASSLLGRVTGELFF. The CDR3 DNA is TGCGCCAGCAGCTTACTAGGGAGAGTCACCGGGGAGCTGTTTTTT.

The chain links TRBV7-2 to TRBJ2-5; no definite D call. This CDR3 is 13 amino acids long. V lost 2 bases to trimming and J lost 2 bases, with 6 bases between them. Germline V CDR1 and CDR2: SGHTA, FQGNSA. The DNA for the CDR3 is TGTGCCAGCAGCTTAATGCTTCAAGAGACCCAGTACTTC. Translating gives CASSLMLQETQYF.

The V and J genes are TRBV7-9 and TRBJ2-5; D unresolved. Germline CDR1 is SEHNR and CDR2 is FQNEAQ (reference sequence). This CDR3 has 12 amino acids. Trimming left V 5 bases short and J 5 bases short, with 9 bases between. The CDR3 protein is CASSPLAETQYF. The CDR3 DNA sequence: TGTGCCAGCAGCCCCCTCGCCGAGACCCAGTACTTC.

This chain connects TRBV19 to TRBJ2-1; TRBD2 matches at 7 bases. This CDR3 spans 14 amino acids. In germline, CDR1 is LNHDA, CDR2 SQIVND (reference sequence). The trim removed 10 bases at V and 5 bases at J, leaving 11 bases unmatched. This CDR3 is CATRWGGRHNEQFF. DNA of the CDR3: TGTGCCACCCGGTGGGGAGGGCGCCACAATGAGCAGTTCTTC.

V usage is TRBV28 and J usage is TRBJ1-5, with D possibly being TRBD1 (6 bases). This CDR3 spans 12 amino acids. The V gene's germline CDR1 is MDHEN and CDR2 SYDVKM. V was pared by 3 bases and J by 9 bases, with 9 bases between. The CDR3 sequence: CASSFSGVPQHF. CDR3 DNA: TGTGCCAGCAGTTTTTCAGGGGTGCCCCAGCATTTT.

V is TRBV7-6 and J is TRBJ2-1; D might be TRBD1 (5 bases). The V gene lost 5 bases and the J gene lost 8 bases, with 28 bases spanning the gap. The CDR3 has 18 residues. Germline V CDR1 and CDR2: SGHVS, FNYEAQ. CDR3 coding DNA: TGTGCCAGCAGCCTCGGATCTTCCAGGGTATTCTTCGGCGATGAGCAGTTCTTC. Encoded protein: CASSLGSSRVFFGDEQFF.

The chain joins TRBV5-1 to TRBJ1-4; D remains unclear. CDR1 and CDR2 from the germline V gene are SGHRS and YFSETQ. The CDR3 length is 15 residues. Trimming took 0 bases from V and 8 from J, leaving 14 bases between them. In DNA, the CDR3 is TGCGCCAGCAGCTTGGTGTCGTCCGGGGAAGAAAAACTGTTTTTT. It is translated as CASSLVSSGEEKLFF.

This chain uses TRBV5-1 with TRBJ1-2, with 9 positions matching TRBD1. Germline-derived CDR1 and CDR2 are SGHRS and YFSETQ. There are 13 residues in the CDR3. The V segment lost 0 bases and the J segment 7 bases; nucleotides outside the gene matches: 1. The CDR3 here is CASSLGDRAGYTF. The CDR3 bases are TGCGCCAGCAGCTTGGGGGACAGGGCTGGCTACACCTTC. The variable domain in full, with the rest retrieved from reference TRBV5-1 and TRBJ1-2, is KAGVTQTPRYLIKTRGQQVTLSCSPISGHRSVSWYQQTPGQGLQFLFEYFSETQRNKGNFPGRFSGRQFSNSRSEMNVSTLELGDSALYLCASSLGDRAGYTFGSGTRLTVV.

The rearrangement joins TRBV15 to TRBJ2-7; D perhaps matches TRBD1 (6 bases). This CDR3 comprises 13 residues. Germline V gene lookup returns CDR1 LNHNV and CDR2 YYDKDF (reference sequence). V was trimmed by 8 bases and J by 6 bases, leaving 17 bases between them. This chain's CDR3 is CATHSLRGGEQYF. CDR3 nucleotide sequence: TGTGCCACCCACTCCCTCCGAGGGGGCGAGCAGTACTTC.

The chain recombines TRBV29-1 with TRBJ2-1, with 13 bases lining up with TRBD2. Germline loops: CDR1 SQVTM, CDR2 ANQGSEA. Trimming took 7 bases from V and 6 from J; bases not matched to a gene: 6. The length of the CDR3 is 14 residues. The CDR3 here is CSAGLAGLSNEQFF. CDR3 nucleotide sequence: TGCAGCGCGGGACTAGCGGGACTTTCCAATGAGCAGTTCTTC.

This clone was seen a handful of times. J is TRBJ2-5 and V is TRBV30, with TRBD2 identical over 11 bases. The J call may be wrong; the DNA end is better matched by TRBJ2-7. This CDR3 has 15 residues. Germline V gene lookup returns CDR1 GTSNPN and CDR2 SVGIG (reference sequence). CDR3 nucleotide sequence: TGTGCCTGGAGTGTACTAGCGGGAGTAAGGTACGAGCAGTACTTC. It translates to CAWSVLAGVRYEQYF.

The V gene is TRBV6-6, the J gene TRBJ2-7, with 7 positions matching TRBD2. Trimming removed 2 bases from V and 1 base from J; junction bases left unmatched: 8. The CDR3 has 16 amino acids. Germline V gene data show CDR1 as MNHNY and CDR2 as SVGAGI (reference sequence). The DNA for the CDR3 is TGTGCCAGCAGTTACAGGGGCGGGAGACGTTCCTACGAGCAGTACTTC. Its protein is CASSYRGGRRSYEQYF.

V gene TRBV28 combines with J gene TRBJ2-7; TRBD1 matches at 9 bases. The CDR3 is made up of 15 amino acids. V shed 6 bases, J shed 3 bases, and the junction held 9 bases outside the gene matches. The germline V gene encodes CDR1 MDHEN and CDR2 SYDVKM. The CDR3 sequence is CASSPWTGDNYEQYF. For the CDR3, the DNA is TGTGCCAGCAGCCCCTGGACAGGGGACAACTACGAGCAGTACTTC.

This clone has a single count. A much more abundant neighbour one base away suggests this may be a read error. The chain couples TRBV18 to TRBJ2-1; D is undetermined. CDR1 and CDR2 from the germline V gene are KGHSH and LQKENI. CDR3 size: 12 residues. Trimming shortened V by 2 bases and J by 8 bases, and 7 bases separated the two germline ends. The CDR3 DNA is TGTGCCAGCTCACCAATTGAGCATGAGCAGTTCTTC. It yields the protein CASSPIEHEQFF.

The chain has TRBV27 and TRBJ2-1; TRBD2 matches 7 bases. Germline V CDR1 and CDR2: MNHEY, SMNVEV (reference sequence). V lost 0 bases and J lost 8; bases outside the gene matches: 4. The CDR3 length is 14 residues. CDR3 sequence (DNA): TGTGCCAGCAGTTTATCCGGCGGGAGCCATGAGCAGTTCTTC. The encoded protein is CASSLSGGSHEQFF.

The chain has TRBV18 and TRBJ1-3; D perhaps matches TRBD1 (6 bases). The CDR3 spans 14 residues. Looked up from germline, CDR1 is KGHSH and CDR2 is LQKENI. Trimming cost V 3 bases and J 7 bases, with 13 bases left between them. CDR3 in amino acids: CASSPFTGFNTIYF. The CDR3 nucleotides read TGTGCCAGCTCACCGTTTACAGGGTTCAACACCATATATTTT.

The gene calls are TRBV30 and TRBJ2-7; D tentatively reads TRBD1 or TRBD2 (6 bases each). The V gene's germline CDR1 is GTSNPN and CDR2 SVGIG (reference sequence). The CDR3 runs 15 residues. V shed 1 base and J shed 4 bases, with 17 bases lying between them. CDR3 DNA sequence: TGTGCCTGGAGTGGGTCGGGGGCCTCACGGTACGAGCAGTACTTC. Encoded protein: CAWSGSGASRYEQYF.

The chain employs TRBV28 and TRBJ2-3; D is possibly TRBD1 or TRBD2 (5 bases each). Trimming stripped 7 bases from V and 1 base from J, with 12 bases between. The CDR3 is 14 amino acids. Germline V gene lookup returns CDR1 MDHEN and CDR2 SYDVKM. Here the CDR3 reads CASTRGLGTDTQYF. CDR3 DNA sequence: TGTGCCAGCACACGGGGCCTCGGCACAGATACGCAGTATTTT.

This chain joins TRBV9 and TRBJ2-3; D possibly corresponds to TRBD1 (5 bases). This CDR3 has 13 residues. Germline V CDR1 and CDR2: SGDLS, YYNGEE. Trimming cost V 7 bases and J 2 bases, with 11 bases left between them. CDR3: CASSQGTTDTQYF. The CDR3 nucleotides read TGTGCCAGCTCGCAGGGAACCACAGATACGCAGTATTTT. The whole variable domain, remainder taken from reference TRBV9 and TRBJ2-3, is DSGVTQTPKHLITATGQRVTLRCSPRSGDLSVYWYQQSLDQGLQFLIQYYNGEERAKGNILERFSAQQFPDLHSELNLSSLELGDSALYFCASSQGTTDTQYFGPGTRLTVL.

This rearrangement joins TRBV10-3 to TRBJ1-5; 9 bases line up with TRBD1. Germline V gene data show CDR1 as ENHRY and CDR2 as SYGVKD. J was trimmed by 0 bases and V by 9 bases; bases with no gene match: 3. This CDR3 region has 14 residues. The CDR3 DNA sequence: TGTGCCATAGGGACAGGGCTTAGCAATCAGCCCCAGCATTTT. Translating it yields CAIGTGLSNQPQHF.

This clone was detected a few times. The chain is built from TRBV5-6 and TRBJ1-2; TRBD1 matches 10 bases. The CDR3 sequence is 13 residues long. The junction had 3 bases not matched to a gene; V was cut back by 3 bases and J by 7 bases. In germline, CDR1 is SGHDT, CDR2 YYEEEE. The CDR3 reads CASSWTGGSGYTF. Here the CDR3 DNA reads TGTGCCAGCAGCTGGACAGGGGGGTCTGGCTACACCTTC.

J is TRBJ1-4 and V is TRBV27, with D unclear. The CDR3 is 14 amino acids. The V gene's germline CDR1 is MNHEY and CDR2 SMNVEV (reference sequence). V lost 7 bases, J lost 5 bases, and 14 bases lay in between. The CDR3 region is CASTLGSDNEKLFF. In DNA, the CDR3 is TGTGCCAGCACCTTGGGGAGCGACAATGAAAAACTGTTTTTT.

CDR3: CASSLYGRGETQYF. CDR3 in DNA: TGTGCCAGCAGCTTATACGGGAGGGGGGAGACCCAGTACTTC. The chain employs TRBV11-3 and TRBJ2-5; 8 bases align to TRBD2. J was trimmed by 5 bases and V by 2 bases; bases with no gene match: 4. Per germline, CDR1 SGHNT and CDR2 YENEEA. This CDR3 has 14 residues.

In this sample, this clone turned up once. J is TRBJ2-3 and V is TRBV28; D is possibly TRBD1 or TRBD2 (6 bases each). Trimming left V 5 bases short and J 0 bases short, with 15 bases between. The CDR3 has 16 amino acids. Germline V gene sequence: CDR1 MDHEN, CDR2 SYDVKM. CDR3 DNA: TGTGCCAGCAGTACGGGGGCAGGGGTCAGCACAGATACGCAGTATTTT. Protein sequence: CASSTGAGVSTDTQYF.

This chain connects TRBV11-2 to TRBJ2-7; tentatively, D is TRBD1 (6 bases). Trimming removed 0 bases from V and 6 bases from J, with 12 bases in between. The CDR3 consists of 14 residues. CDR1 SGHAT and CDR2 FQNNGV come from the germline V gene. The CDR3 nucleotides are TGTGCCAGCAGCTTAGATCGGACAGTCTCCGAGCAGTACTTC. Protein sequence: CASSLDRTVSEQYF.

CDR3 residues: CASSPGWSTDTQYF. The DNA for the CDR3 is TGTGCCAGCAGCCCCGGGTGGAGCACAGATACGCAGTATTTT. The gene calls are TRBV9 and TRBJ2-3; D call uncertain. In germline, CDR1 is SGDLS, CDR2 YYNGEE. V was trimmed by 4 bases and J by 0 bases, leaving 9 bases between them. The CDR3 is 14 amino acids.

The chain couples TRBV30 to TRBJ1-6; no firm D call. In germline, CDR1 is GTSNPN, CDR2 SVGIG (reference sequence). Trimming pared 1 base from V and 14 bases from J, leaving 12 bases between. This CDR3 contains 12 residues. The chain's CDR3 is CAWSGDLGTLHF. The CDR3 nucleotides are TGTGCCTGGAGTGGCGATTTAGGAACCCTCCACTTT. Using reference TRBV30 and TRBJ1-6 for the parts outside the CDR3, the full variable domain is SQTIHQWPATLVQPVGSPLSLECTVEGTSNPNLYWYRQAAGRGLQLLFYSVGIGQISSEVPQNLSASRPQDRQFILSSKKLLLSDSGFYLCAWSGDLGTLHFGNGTRLTVT.